This T cell receptor beta chain was sequenced during a study of T-cell reconstitution after alpha-beta-depleted transplantation in children. The study, taken as a whole, reports: Reportedly, alpha-beta T cells present about two months post-transplant originated from several hundred expanded clones of graft origin.

This clonotype was observed a few times. Its cognate antigen is unknown. Germline V gene lookup returns CDR1 SGHRS and CDR2 YFSETQ. Trimming took 2 bases from V and 2 from J, leaving 7 bases between them. The length of the CDR3 is 14 residues. The TCRbeta library was prepared with unique molecular identifiers. MiXCR, applied by TCRdb to the PCR reads, yields one record per CDR3 protein. The sample includes roughly 310,000 distinct CDR3 sequences, around 25% of them seen just once. This TCR came from a male patient aged 10-17 years who had a stem cell transplant for acute lymphoblastic leukemia, so the T cells may come from the graft donor. V usage is TRBV5-1 and J usage is TRBJ1-4; maybe TRBD1 (5 bases). Sequencing was performed on PBMCs, mostly from graft donor cells, taken 180 days after TCRalphabeta/CD19-depleted stem cell transplant. CDR3 sequence reads: CASSLRGTNEKLFF. CDR3 in DNA: TGCGCCAGCAGCTTACGGGGCACTAATGAAAAACTGTTTTTT.